Listed here are 14 T cell receptor beta chains from one sample, sequenced in a study of shared T cell receptors in the human thymus. Data came from immunoSEQ multiplex PCR; TCRdb stores just in-frame clones and leaves some out. The sample has 500,000 to 850,000 clones, about 90% seen once. This sample also belongs to another study, concerning human thymus T cells.

Source material: thymocytes. These receptor sequences come from a boy in the first two years of life with a congenital heart defect.

The chain has TRBV5-8 and TRBJ2-2; 7 bases fit TRBD1. V shed 8 bases, J shed 0 bases, and the junction held 4 bases outside the gene matches. The CDR3 runs to 14 residues. Germline CDR1 reads SGHTS; CDR2 reads YDEGEE. The CDR3 is CARKGQSNTGELFF. The CDR3 nucleotides are TGTGCCAGGAAGGGACAGTCGAACACCGGGGAGCTGTTTTTT.

The rearrangement links TRBV4-3 to TRBJ2-1; D perhaps matches TRBD2 (6 bases). The CDR3 spans 17 residues. Trimming cost V 4 bases and J 7 bases, with 23 bases left between them. Germline V CDR1 and CDR2: LGHNA, YSLEER. CDR3 amino acids: CASSLRSTSLFANEQFF. The CDR3 DNA sequence: TGCGCCAGCAGCCTAAGGTCCACTAGCCTGTTCGCGAATGAGCAGTTCTTC.

The genes are TRBV4-1 and TRBJ2-3, with 7 bases that match TRBD2. CDR1 is MGHRA and CDR2 is YSYEKL in the germline V gene. This CDR3 contains 17 residues. V lost 1 base, J lost 2 bases, and 9 bases stayed unmatched. As DNA, the CDR3 is TGCGCCAGCAGCCAAGGGCCAGCGGGGACCCCCACAGATACGCAGTATTTT. This encodes CASSQGPAGTPTDTQYF.

V and J are TRBV4-3 and TRBJ1-1, with D unclear. The CDR3 is 14 amino acids. V was cut by 0 bases and J by 8 bases, with 13 bases left in between. From germline, CDR1 is LGHNA and CDR2 YSLEER. The CDR3 DNA reads TGCGCCAGCAGCCAAGAGTCAACAGCTCCCGAAGCTTTCTTT. The encoded protein is CASSQESTAPEAFF.

J is TRBJ2-1 and V is TRBV15, with a weak D call TRBD1 (5 bases). Germline lookup yields CDR1 LNHNV and CDR2 YYDKDF (reference sequence). This CDR3 comprises 14 residues. With 1 base removed from V and 8 bases from J, the gap between germline ends came to 12 bases. The CDR3: CATSRGREWDEQFF. CDR3 coding DNA: TGTGCCACCAGCAGAGGCAGGGAATGGGATGAGCAGTTCTTC.

The chain employs TRBV6-1 and TRBJ1-6; D is unresolved. Trimming shortened V by 5 bases and J by 8 bases, and 7 bases separated the two germline ends. The length of the CDR3 is 12 residues. The germline gives CDR1 MNHNS, CDR2 SASEGT. Here the CDR3 DNA reads TGTGCCAGCAGTTTTGGCCATTCACCCCTCCACTTT. This encodes CASSFGHSPLHF.

J is TRBJ1-3 and V is TRBV6-1; D ambiguous. The CDR3 covers 16 residues. The germline V gene encodes CDR1 MNHNS and CDR2 SASEGT. The V end was cut by 2 bases, the J end by 0 bases, with 11 bases between. The CDR3 loop is CASSERQTTSGNTIYF. CDR3 DNA: TGTGCCAGCAGTGAAAGGCAGACTACCTCTGGAAACACCATATATTTT.

The count of this clone is one. The chain carries TRBV4-3 and TRBJ1-1, with 8 positions matching TRBD1. The CDR3 covers 15 residues. The germline V gene encodes CDR1 LGHNA and CDR2 YSLEER. J lost 6 bases, V lost 1 base, and 7 bases had no gene match. The DNA for the CDR3 is TGCGCCAGCAGCCAAGTTCAGGGGGCGAGGGCTGAAGCTTTCTTT. Translating it yields CASSQVQGARAEAFF.

V is TRBV21-1 and J is TRBJ2-7; TRBD1 is taken as the D call from the table, unchecked against the DNA. TRBV21-1 is a pseudogene locus. CDR3 length: 16 amino acids. This chain's CDR3 is CASSKGFQGSLGEQYF. The CDR3 bases are TGTGCCAGCAGCAAAGGGTTTCAGGGGTCTCTCGGGGAGCAGTACTTC.

The chain couples TRBV4-2 to TRBJ1-4; 7 nucleotides line up with TRBD1. This CDR3 is built from 15 residues. The germline V gene encodes CDR1 LGHNA and CDR2 YNFKEQ. Trimming at V came to 1 base and at J to 6 bases, leaving 5 bases not matched to a gene. As DNA, the CDR3 is TGTGCCAGCAGCCAAGTTACAGGGGCCCATGAAAAACTGTTTTTT. Encoded protein: CASSQVTGAHEKLFF.

V gene TRBV27 combines with J gene TRBJ1-5; D ambiguous. Germline V lookup: CDR1 MNHEY, CDR2 SMNVEV (reference sequence). There are 16 residues in the CDR3. Between the trimmed V and J ends, which lost 0 bases and 2 bases, there was a span of 11 bases. For the CDR3, the DNA is TGTGCCAGCAGTTTATCATGGAGCCTGGGCAATCAGCCCCAGCATTTT. Its translation is CASSLSWSLGNQPQHF.

The V and J genes are TRBV6-1 and TRBJ1-1; 8 positions agree with TRBD1. Germline-derived CDR1 and CDR2 are MNHNS and SASEGT. Unmatched junction bases numbered 1, after V lost 3 bases and J lost 1 base. CDR3 length: 14 amino acids. CDR3 nucleotides: TGTGCCAGCAGTGACGGACAGGGGAACACTGAAGCTTTCTTT. It specifies CASSDGQGNTEAFF.

This sequence joins TRBV30 and TRBJ2-2; 13 nucleotides match TRBD2. V was clipped by 3 bases and J by 8 bases; unmatched bases: 9. This CDR3 region has 16 residues. Per the germline V gene, CDR1 is GTSNPN and CDR2 is SVGIG (reference sequence). This CDR3 is CAWRNKGLAGLGELFF. DNA for the CDR3: TGTGCCTGGAGAAATAAGGGACTAGCGGGATTGGGGGAGCTGTTTTTT.

The CDR3 DNA is TGCGCCAGCAGCTTTTATGTCGACAGGGAACACTACAATGAGCAGTTCTTC. This gives the protein CASSFYVDREHYNEQFF. The rearrangement uses TRBV5-1 and TRBJ2-1; 7 bases line up with TRBD1. Germline lookup yields CDR1 SGHRS and CDR2 YFSETQ. There are 17 residues in the CDR3. J was trimmed by 3 bases and V by 2 bases; bases with no gene match: 11.